This TCR beta chain is from a study of blood T cell repertoires in COVID-19. Study processing details: Amplification of reference gene primers was used by the study to estimate nucleated cell counts. Measured with immunoSEQ multiplex PCR; TCRdb has only the in-frame clones, and not every one. That table supplies the V and J calls and clone size; D and trimming were determined from the DNA. The sample records under 400,000 clones, around 88% being singletons. V gave up 7 bases and J gave up 1 base, with 10 bases separating them. There are 13 residues in the CDR3. Germline assignment: CDR1 MDHEN and CDR2 SYDVKM.

Sequenced input: peripheral blood. This rearrangement joins TRBV28 to TRBJ1-1, with D hard to call. The TCR sequence derives from a woman younger than 45 with COVID-19, enrolled during active disease. CDR3 protein: CASKKEPNTEAFF. In nucleotides, the CDR3 is TGTGCCAGCAAAAAGGAGCCGAACACTGAAGCTTTCTTT. Full variable domain (outside the CDR3, taken from reference TRBV28 and TRBJ1-1): DVKVTQSSRYLVKRTGEKVFLECVQDMDHENMFWYRQDPGLGLRLIYFSYDVKMKEKGDIPEGYSVSREKKERFSLILESASTNQTSMYLCASKKEPNTEAFFGQGTRLTVV.